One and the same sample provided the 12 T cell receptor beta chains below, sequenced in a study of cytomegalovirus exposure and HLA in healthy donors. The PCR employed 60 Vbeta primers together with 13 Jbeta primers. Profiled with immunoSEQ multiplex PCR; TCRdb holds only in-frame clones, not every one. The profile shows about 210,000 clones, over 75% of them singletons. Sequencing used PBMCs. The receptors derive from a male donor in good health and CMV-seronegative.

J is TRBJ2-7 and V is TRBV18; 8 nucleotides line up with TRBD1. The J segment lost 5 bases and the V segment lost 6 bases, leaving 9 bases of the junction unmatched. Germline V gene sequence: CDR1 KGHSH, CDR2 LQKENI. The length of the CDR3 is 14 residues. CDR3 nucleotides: TGTGCCAGCTCCCTAGGACAGGGTTTCGACGAGCAGTACTTC. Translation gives CASSLGQGFDEQYF.

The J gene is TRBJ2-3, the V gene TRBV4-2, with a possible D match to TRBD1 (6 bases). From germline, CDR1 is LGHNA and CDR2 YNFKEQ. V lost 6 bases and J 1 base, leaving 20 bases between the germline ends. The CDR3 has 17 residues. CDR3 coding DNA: TGTGCCAGCAGTTCAACAGGGACGGGTGGGGGCACAGATACGCAGTATTTT. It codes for CASSSTGTGGGTDTQYF.

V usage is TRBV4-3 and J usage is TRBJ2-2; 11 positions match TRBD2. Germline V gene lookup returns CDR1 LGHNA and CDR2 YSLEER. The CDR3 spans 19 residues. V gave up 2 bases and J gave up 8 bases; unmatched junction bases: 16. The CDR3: CASSQSPSLAGDPGGELFF. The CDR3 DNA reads TGCGCCAGCAGCCAATCACCCTCACTAGCGGGGGACCCCGGGGGGGAGCTGTTTTTT.

CDR3 protein: CAISESGTSGVYEQYF. The CDR3 DNA reads TGTGCCATCAGTGAATCCGGGACTAGCGGGGTTTACGAGCAGTACTTC. V usage is TRBV10-3 and J usage is TRBJ2-7; TRBD2 matches at 13 bases. The CDR3 is made up of 16 amino acids. Losses at the gene ends were 3 bases for V and 4 bases for J; bases not matched to a gene: 6. Per the germline V gene, CDR1 is ENHRY and CDR2 is SYGVKD.

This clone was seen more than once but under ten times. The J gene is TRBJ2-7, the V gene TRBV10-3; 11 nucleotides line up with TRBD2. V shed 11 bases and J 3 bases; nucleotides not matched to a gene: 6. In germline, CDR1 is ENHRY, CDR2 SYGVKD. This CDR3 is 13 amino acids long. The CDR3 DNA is TGTGCCGGCAGACTAGCGGGGAGCTACGAGCAGTACTTC. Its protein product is CAGRLAGSYEQYF.

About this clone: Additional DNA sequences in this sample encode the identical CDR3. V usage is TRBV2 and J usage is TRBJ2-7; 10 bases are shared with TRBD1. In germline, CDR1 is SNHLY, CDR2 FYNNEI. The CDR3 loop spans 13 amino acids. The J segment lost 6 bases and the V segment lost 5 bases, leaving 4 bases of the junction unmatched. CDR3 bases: TGTGCCAGCAGTAGGGACAGGGGCGGCGAGCAGTACTTC. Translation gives CASSRDRGGEQYF.

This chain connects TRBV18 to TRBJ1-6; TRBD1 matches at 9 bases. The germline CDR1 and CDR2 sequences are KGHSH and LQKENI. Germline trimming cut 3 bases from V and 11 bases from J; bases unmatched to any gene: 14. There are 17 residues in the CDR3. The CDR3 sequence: CASSPPGQGPPATPLHF. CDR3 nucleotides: TGTGCCAGCTCACCGCCTGGACAGGGGCCACCCGCGACACCCCTCCACTTT.

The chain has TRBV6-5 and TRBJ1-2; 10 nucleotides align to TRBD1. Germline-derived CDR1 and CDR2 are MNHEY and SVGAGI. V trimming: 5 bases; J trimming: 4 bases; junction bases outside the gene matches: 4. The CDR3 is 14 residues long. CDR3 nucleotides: TGTGCCAGCAGTCGGGGGACAGGGGCCTATGGCTACACCTTC. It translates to CASSRGTGAYGYTF.

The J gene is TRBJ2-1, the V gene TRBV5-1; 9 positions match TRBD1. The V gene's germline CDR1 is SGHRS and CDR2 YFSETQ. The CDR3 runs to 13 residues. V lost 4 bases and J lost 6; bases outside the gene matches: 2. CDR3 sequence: CASSKTGGNEQFF. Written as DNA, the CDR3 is TGCGCCAGCAGCAAGACAGGGGGCAATGAGCAGTTCTTC.

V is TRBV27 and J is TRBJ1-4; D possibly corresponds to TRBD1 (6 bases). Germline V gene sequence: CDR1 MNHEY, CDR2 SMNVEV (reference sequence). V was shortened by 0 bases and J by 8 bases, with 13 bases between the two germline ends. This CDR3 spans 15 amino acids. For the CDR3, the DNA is TGTGCCAGCAGTTTATCCACAGGGTGGGGAGAAAAACTGTTTTTT. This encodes CASSLSTGWGEKLFF.

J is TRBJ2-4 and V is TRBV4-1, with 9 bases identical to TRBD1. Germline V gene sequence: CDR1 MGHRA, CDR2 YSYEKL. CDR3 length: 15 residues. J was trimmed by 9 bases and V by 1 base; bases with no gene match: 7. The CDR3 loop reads CASSQAGQGGSIQYF. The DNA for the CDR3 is TGCGCCAGCAGCCAAGCGGGACAGGGTGGTAGCATTCAGTACTTC.

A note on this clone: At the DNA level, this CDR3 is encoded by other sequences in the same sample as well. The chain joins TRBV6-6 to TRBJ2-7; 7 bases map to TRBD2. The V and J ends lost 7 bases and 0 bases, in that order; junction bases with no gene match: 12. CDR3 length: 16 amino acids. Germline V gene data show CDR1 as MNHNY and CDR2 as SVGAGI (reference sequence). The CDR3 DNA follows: TGTGCCAGCACCCCTGGTCGGGGGGAAACCTCCTACGAGCAGTACTTC. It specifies CASTPGRGETSYEQYF.